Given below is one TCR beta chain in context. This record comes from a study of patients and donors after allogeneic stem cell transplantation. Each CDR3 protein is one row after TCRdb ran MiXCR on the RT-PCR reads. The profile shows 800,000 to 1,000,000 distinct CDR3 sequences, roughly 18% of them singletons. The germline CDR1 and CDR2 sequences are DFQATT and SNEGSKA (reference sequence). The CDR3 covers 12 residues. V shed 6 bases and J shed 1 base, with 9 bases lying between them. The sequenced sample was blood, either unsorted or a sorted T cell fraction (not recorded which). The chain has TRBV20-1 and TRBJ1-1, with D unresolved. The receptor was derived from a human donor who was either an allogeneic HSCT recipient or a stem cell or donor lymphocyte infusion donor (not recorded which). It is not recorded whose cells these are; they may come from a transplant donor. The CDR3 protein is CSASQENTEAFF. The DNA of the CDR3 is TGCAGTGCCAGTCAGGAGAACACTGAAGCTTTCTTT.